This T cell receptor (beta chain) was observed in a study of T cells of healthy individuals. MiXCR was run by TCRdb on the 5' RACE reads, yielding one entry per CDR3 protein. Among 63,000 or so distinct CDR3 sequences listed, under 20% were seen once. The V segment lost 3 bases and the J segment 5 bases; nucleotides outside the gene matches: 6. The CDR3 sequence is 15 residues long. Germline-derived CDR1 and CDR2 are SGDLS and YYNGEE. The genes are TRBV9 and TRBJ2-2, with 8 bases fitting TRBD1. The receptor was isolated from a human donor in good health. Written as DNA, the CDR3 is TGTGCCAGCAGCGGACGACAGGGGACAACCGGGGAGCTGTTTTTT. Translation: CASSGRQGTTGELFF.